Below, 25 T cell receptor beta chains from the same sample are listed, as sequenced in a study of blood T cell repertoires in COVID-19. Some clones are missing from TCRdb's copy, which holds only in-frame ones; the method was immunoSEQ multiplex PCR. The table records 30,000 or so clones, 70% to 90% of them present only once. Sequencing was performed on peripheral blood. The receptor source for this set is a woman of 80 years or more with COVID-19, enrolled during active disease.

V and J are TRBV19 and TRBJ1-1; 9 nucleotides agree with TRBD1. After removal of 5 bases from V and 0 bases from J, the junction contained 10 bases not matched to a gene. The CDR3 length is 17 residues. Germline values: CDR1 LNHDA, CDR2 SQIVND (reference sequence). The CDR3 sequence: CASSPGTGKRMNTEAFF. The CDR3 DNA is TGTGCCAGTAGTCCCGGGACAGGGAAGAGAATGAACACTGAAGCTTTCTTT.

V and J are TRBV18 and TRBJ1-2, with D possibly matching TRBD1 (5 bases). Trimming took 1 base from V and 2 from J, leaving 11 bases between them. CDR3 length: 15 residues. CDR1 and CDR2 (germline): KGHSH, LQKENI. For the CDR3, the DNA is TGTGCCAGCTCACCACGGCAGGGCGGCAACTATGGCTACACCTTC. Residues: CASSPRQGGNYGYTF.

Only one count was recorded for this clone. The V gene is TRBV13, the J gene TRBJ1-1, with D possibly TRBD1 on 6 matching bases. Trimming stripped 0 bases from V and 8 bases from J, with 13 bases between. The germline gives CDR1 PRHDT, CDR2 FYEKMQ (reference sequence). The CDR3 contains 14 residues. The DNA for the CDR3 is TGTGCCAGCAGCTTAGGGGGGGGGCAGACAGAAGCTTTCTTT. The encoded protein is CASSLGGGQTEAFF.

The chain couples TRBV28 to TRBJ1-4, with 7 bases aligning to TRBD1. V trimming: 2 bases; J trimming: 8 bases; junction bases outside the gene matches: 5. The CDR3 is 14 residues long. The germline V gene encodes CDR1 MDHEN and CDR2 SYDVKM. Here the CDR3 reads CASSLDRAGEKLFF. The DNA for the CDR3 is TGTGCCAGCAGTTTAGACAGGGCAGGAGAAAAACTGTTTTTT.

This chain connects TRBV11-2 to TRBJ2-7; 8 nucleotides agree with TRBD2. The length of the CDR3 is 16 residues. CDR1 SGHAT and CDR2 FQNNGV come from the germline V gene. V shed 2 bases, J shed 6 bases, and the junction held 12 bases outside the gene matches. CDR3 DNA: TGTGCCAGCAGCTTAATGGTCGGGAGGGGGGGGATCGAGCAGTACTTC. Encoded protein: CASSLMVGRGGIEQYF.

This chain links TRBV5-5 with TRBJ1-3; 8 positions agree with TRBD1. The V segment lost 0 bases and the J segment 4 bases; nucleotides outside the gene matches: 3. Germline V gene lookup returns CDR1 SGHKS and CDR2 YYEKEE (reference sequence). The CDR3 is 15 residues long. CDR3 loop: CASSLAGGTGNTIYF. The DNA of the CDR3 is TGTGCCAGCAGCTTGGCAGGGGGCACAGGAAACACCATATATTTT.

The V call is TRBV5-1, the J call TRBJ1-4; TRBD1 agrees at 8 bases. The V segment lost 4 bases and the J segment 7 bases; nucleotides outside the gene matches: 6. The CDR3 has 14 residues. CDR1 and CDR2 from the germline V gene are SGHRS and YFSETQ. In nucleotides, the CDR3 is TGCGCCAGCAGCCTGACAGGGGCTCCTGAAAAACTGTTTTTT. This encodes CASSLTGAPEKLFF.

This chain links TRBV12-5 with TRBJ2-1; weak D call: TRBD2 (6 bases). This CDR3 region has 12 residues. The germline V gene has CDR1 LGHNT and CDR2 FRNRAP. V lost 4 bases and J lost 10, with 11 bases in between. CDR3 nucleotide sequence: TGTGCTAGTGGTTCCGCGGGATCCGAGCAGTTCTTC. Protein: CASGSAGSEQFF.

The chain joins TRBV10-1 to TRBJ2-3; 8 bases match TRBD1. This CDR3 contains 15 residues. J was trimmed by 2 bases and V by 6 bases; bases with no gene match: 7. Germline V lookup: CDR1 WNHNN, CDR2 SYGVQD (reference sequence). Written as DNA, the CDR3 is TGCGCCAGCAGCTCTGGACAGGGTCACACAGATACGCAGTATTTT. It encodes CASSSGQGHTDTQYF.

This chain links TRBV11-2 with TRBJ1-2; the D is unclear. Germline CDR1 reads SGHAT; CDR2 reads FQNNGV. Trimming removed 5 bases at V and 4 bases at J, with 20 bases between. The CDR3 runs to 16 residues. Here the CDR3 DNA reads TGTGCCAGCAGCCCCCTATGGGGAGGGAAAGGCTATGGCTACACCTTC. It specifies CASSPLWGGKGYGYTF.

The chain links TRBV6-5 to TRBJ1-2; 8 bases align to TRBD1. This CDR3 comprises 14 residues. Germline assignment: CDR1 MNHEY and CDR2 SVGAGI. The V and J ends lost 11 bases and 5 bases, in that order; junction bases with no gene match: 13. CDR3 in amino acids: CAVAGTGGGYGYTF. DNA for the CDR3: TGTGCCGTCGCCGGGACAGGAGGAGGGTATGGCTACACCTTC.

In DNA, the CDR3 is TGTGCCAGCAGCCAAGTGGGGAGCGGGAGCGGGGACGGGGAGCTGTTTTTT. This gives the protein CASSQVGSGSGDGELFF. The chain couples TRBV4-2 to TRBJ2-2, with TRBD2 matching over 8 bases. From germline, CDR1 is LGHNA and CDR2 YNFKEQ. The trim removed 1 base at V and 7 bases at J, leaving 11 bases unmatched. This CDR3 comprises 17 residues.

V and J are TRBV5-1 and TRBJ1-2; D call uncertain. The germline V gene has CDR1 SGHRS and CDR2 YFSETQ. Trimming removed 2 bases from V and 2 bases from J, with 7 bases in between. This CDR3 spans 13 amino acids. The CDR3 nucleotides are TGCGCCAGCAGCTTAGAGGGAAACTATGGCTACACCTTC. Protein sequence: CASSLEGNYGYTF.

The V call is TRBV30, the J call TRBJ2-6; 7 bases align to TRBD2. Trimming cost V 5 bases and J 1 base; bases outside gene matches: 14. There are 18 residues in the CDR3. The V gene's germline CDR1 is GTSNPN and CDR2 SVGIG (reference sequence). The CDR3 DNA follows: TGTGCCTGGTCTTCCCGTCGGGGAGGGGCTTCTGGGGCCAACGTCCTGACTTTC. Encoded protein: CAWSSRRGGASGANVLTF.

The chain has TRBV19 and TRBJ1-5, with TRBD1 identical over 11 bases. This CDR3 comprises 16 residues. V was clipped by 4 bases and J by 3 bases; unmatched bases: 5. Germline values: CDR1 LNHDA, CDR2 SQIVND (reference sequence). The CDR3 DNA is TGTGCCAGTAGTACCCAGGACAGGGGGCACAATCAGCCCCAGCATTTT. It codes for CASSTQDRGHNQPQHF.

DNA for the CDR3: TGTGCCAGCAGGCTGACAGGGGGCGGTTGCACCTTC. Translated, it gives CASRLTGGGCTF. This chain connects TRBV12-3 or TRBV12-4 to TRBJ1-2, with 10 nucleotides matching TRBD1. V dropped 6 bases and J dropped 13; count of bases not matched to a gene: 8. CDR3 size: 12 residues.

This clone was detected only a few times. The V call is TRBV19, the J call TRBJ2-7; D is unclear. Trimming shortened V by 1 base and J by 6 bases, and 16 bases separated the two germline ends. In germline, CDR1 is LNHDA, CDR2 SQIVND (reference sequence). The CDR3 contains 15 residues. CDR3 coding DNA: TGTGCCAGTAGTATAGGCAGGCCCCCAGTTGGCGAGCAGTACTTC. This encodes CASSIGRPPVGEQYF.

V gene TRBV5-1 combines with J gene TRBJ2-1; D possibly corresponds to TRBD1 (5 bases). In germline, CDR1 is SGHRS, CDR2 YFSETQ. The CDR3 sequence is 15 residues long. V gave up 5 bases and J gave up 8 bases, with 20 bases separating them. The chain's CDR3 is CASSFQGTAAHEQFF. The CDR3 nucleotides are TGCGCCAGCAGTTTCCAGGGTACCGCCGCCCATGAGCAGTTCTTC. Looking up the rest from reference TRBV5-1 and TRBJ2-1 gives the full variable domain: KAGVTQTPRYLIKTRGQQVTLSCSPISGHRSVSWYQQTPGQGLQFLFEYFSETQRNKGNFPGRFSGRQFSNSRSEMNVSTLELGDSALYLCASSFQGTAAHEQFFGPGTRLTVL.

This chain joins TRBV7-2 and TRBJ2-3; weak D call: TRBD1 (5 bases). Trimming shortened V by 0 bases and J by 3 bases, and 7 bases separated the two germline ends. The germline V gene encodes CDR1 SGHTA and CDR2 FQGNSA. The CDR3 sequence is 14 residues long. The CDR3 is CASSLAGQTDTQYF. The CDR3 DNA follows: TGTGCCAGCAGCTTAGCGGGGCAGACAGATACGCAGTATTTT.

The chain combines TRBV19 with TRBJ2-7, with D perhaps matching TRBD2 (5 bases). In germline, CDR1 is LNHDA, CDR2 SQIVND (reference sequence). The CDR3 loop spans 16 amino acids. V shed 5 bases and J shed 1 base, with 18 bases lying between them. The CDR3 is CASSAAGRQTSYEQYF. CDR3 DNA: TGTGCCAGTAGTGCCGCGGGCAGACAAACATCCTACGAGCAGTACTTC.

The chain has TRBV6-1 and TRBJ1-2, with D perhaps TRBD1 (5 bases). CDR1 is MNHNS, CDR2 SASEGT, per germline. Between the trimmed V and J ends, which lost 6 bases and 7 bases, there was a span of 21 bases. The CDR3 runs to 15 residues. The CDR3 sequence: CASSHGRETVGGYTF. The CDR3 DNA is TGTGCCAGCAGCCACGGACGGGAGACAGTAGGTGGCTACACCTTC.

Comment on this clone: Other DNA sequences in the sample encode the same CDR3. V and J are TRBV3-1 (or the pseudogene TRBV3-2) and TRBJ1-5; D is undetermined. V lost 1 base to trimming and J lost 2 bases, with 6 bases between them. This CDR3 is built from 14 residues. Germline-derived CDR1 and CDR2 are LGHDT and YNNKEL (reference sequence). CDR3 sequence: CASSQGGGNQPQHF. Here the CDR3 DNA reads TGTGCCAGCAGCCAAGGGGGAGGCAATCAGCCCCAGCATTTT.

The chain couples TRBV3-1 (or the pseudogene TRBV3-2) to TRBJ2-5; D is unclear. The V end lost 3 bases, the J end lost 4 bases, and 3 bases lay between the germline ends. Germline V CDR1 and CDR2: LGHDT, YNNKEL (reference sequence). The CDR3 contains 11 residues. The CDR3 is CASSHRETQYF. In DNA, the CDR3 is TGTGCCAGCAGCCACAGAGAGACCCAGTACTTC.

The chain recombines TRBV3-1 (or the pseudogene TRBV3-2) with TRBJ1-2; D is perhaps TRBD1 (6 bases). The V gene lost 0 bases and the J gene lost 3 bases, with 14 bases spanning the gap. CDR3 size: 16 residues. The germline CDR1 and CDR2 sequences are LGHDT and YNNKEL (reference sequence). The CDR3 region has the DNA TGTGCCAGCAGCCAAGATGAGACAGGAGGTTACTATGGCTACACCTTC. Amino acids: CASSQDETGGYYGYTF.

This chain joins TRBV9 and TRBJ2-5, with D possibly matching TRBD1 (5 bases). The germline V gene encodes CDR1 SGDLS and CDR2 YYNGEE. V shed 2 bases and J shed 5 bases, with 19 bases lying between them. The CDR3 has 16 residues. The CDR3 sequence is CASSVGAFEVGETQYF. In nucleotides, the CDR3 is TGTGCCAGCAGCGTTGGGGCCTTTGAGGTTGGGGAGACCCAGTACTTC.